Following are 14 T cell receptor beta chains from one sample sequenced in a study of OX40 agonist ivuxolimab in advanced cancers. TCRdb's table, derived via immunoSEQ multiplex PCR, lists solely in-frame clones and lacks some. Here the sample spans more than 45,000 clones, more than 75% being singletons. The sequencing used CD4+ or CD8+ T cells sorted from blood, collected in a trial of the OX40 agonist ivuxolimab. These receptors were taken from an adult with an advanced solid tumor such as melanoma, head and neck, liver or kidney cancer.

The J gene is TRBJ2-1, the V gene TRBV4-2; 11 bases fit TRBD2. Germline lookup yields CDR1 LGHNA and CDR2 YNFKEQ. The trim removed 4 bases at V and 0 bases at J, leaving 2 bases unmatched. The CDR3 contains 16 residues. The CDR3 spells CASSLGTSGSYNEQFF. In DNA, the CDR3 is TGTGCCAGCAGCCTCGGGACTAGCGGCTCCTACAATGAGCAGTTCTTC.

The chain joins TRBV28 to TRBJ2-6; no firm D call. The V gene's germline CDR1 is MDHEN and CDR2 SYDVKM. V lost 8 bases to trimming and J lost 4 bases, with 9 bases between them. The CDR3 loop spans 13 amino acids. The CDR3 DNA reads as TGTGCCAGCCATCTCTCCGGGGCCAACGTCCTGACTTTC. It encodes CASHLSGANVLTF.

The CDR3 region has the DNA TGTGCCAGCAGCTTAGCGGTAGCGGGGAAACATACGCAGTATTTT. Its protein is CASSLAVAGKHTQYF. V gene TRBV7-2 combines with J gene TRBJ2-3; 8 bases map to TRBD2. The CDR3 is made up of 15 amino acids. J gave up 7 bases and V 0 bases, and 6 bases lay outside the gene matches. CDR1 and CDR2 from the germline V gene are SGHTA and FQGNSA.

The chain joins TRBV7-2 to TRBJ2-7; the D is unclear. The germline V gene has CDR1 SGHTA and CDR2 FQGNSA. The germline V and J ends were trimmed by 1 base and 9 bases, with 16 bases remaining between them. The CDR3 is 14 amino acids. CDR3 coding DNA: TGTGCCAGCAGCTTAGTCTCCGTCGGGTTAGGGCAGTACTTC. Protein sequence: CASSLVSVGLGQYF.

The chain employs TRBV27 and TRBJ1-1; D ambiguous. The CDR3 spans 14 residues. V gave up 2 bases and J gave up 1 base, with 8 bases separating them. The V gene's germline CDR1 is MNHEY and CDR2 SMNVEV (reference sequence). CDR3 bases: TGTGCCAGCAGTTTAGGGTATCAGAACACTGAAGCTTTCTTT. It translates to CASSLGYQNTEAFF.

The chain employs TRBV11-3 and TRBJ2-5; no clear D gene. Germline V gene lookup returns CDR1 SGHNT and CDR2 YENEEA. CDR3 length: 17 residues. V lost 0 bases and J 2 bases, leaving 16 bases between the germline ends. This chain's CDR3 is CASSLDLRPEGQETQYF. In DNA, the CDR3 is TGTGCCAGCAGCTTAGATCTAAGGCCAGAAGGACAAGAGACCCAGTACTTC.

The chain carries TRBV6-6 and TRBJ1-6, with 7 bases identical to TRBD1. CDR3 length: 15 residues. Trimming at V came to 7 bases and at J to 9 bases, leaving 12 bases not matched to a gene. The germline V gene encodes CDR1 MNHNY and CDR2 SVGAGI (reference sequence). CDR3 nucleotide sequence: TGTGCCAGCACAACCCGACAGGGAATCACTTCACCCCTCCACTTT. It encodes CASTTRQGITSPLHF.

The rearrangement links TRBV12-5 to TRBJ2-3, with 9 positions matching TRBD1. The CDR3 loop spans 14 amino acids. Losses at the gene ends were 4 bases for V and 4 bases for J; bases not matched to a gene: 3. Germline CDR1 LGHNT, CDR2 FRNRAP. The CDR3 DNA follows: TGTGCTAGTGGTTCCGACAGGGGGGCAGATACGCAGTATTTT. This translates into CASGSDRGADTQYF.

The chain joins TRBV18 to TRBJ2-5, with TRBD1 as a possible D gene (6 bases). CDR3 length equals 13 residues. Trimming stripped 4 bases from V and 7 bases from J, with 13 bases between. In germline, CDR1 is KGHSH, CDR2 LQKENI. CDR3 sequence: CASSRVQGRTQYF. The DNA for the CDR3 is TGTGCCAGCTCACGGGTCCAGGGGAGGACCCAGTACTTC.

The chain carries TRBV5-1 and TRBJ2-7, with 8 bases that match TRBD1. V lost 3 bases and J lost 5; bases outside the gene matches: 7. The CDR3 spans 14 residues. Germline CDR1 is SGHRS and CDR2 is YFSETQ. The CDR3 region has the DNA TGCGCCAGCAGCTCTGGGACAGGTCTAAACGAGCAGTACTTC. Translated, it gives CASSSGTGLNEQYF.

This sequence joins TRBV19 and TRBJ1-1, with D possibly being TRBD1 (5 bases). The CDR3 loop spans 16 amino acids. Germline values: CDR1 LNHDA, CDR2 SQIVND (reference sequence). V was shortened by 4 bases and J by 0 bases, with 15 bases between the two germline ends. The DNA for the CDR3 is TGTGCCAGTAGTACCACGGGGGGGGTTATGAACACTGAAGCTTTCTTT. It translates to CASSTTGGVMNTEAFF.

The rearrangement links TRBV30 to TRBJ2-3, with TRBD1 identical over 10 bases. V shed 3 bases, J shed 3 bases, and the junction held 6 bases outside the gene matches. The CDR3 loop spans 15 amino acids. Germline V lookup: CDR1 GTSNPN, CDR2 SVGIG (reference sequence). In DNA, the CDR3 is TGTGCCTGGAGGTCCAGGACAGGGGGAACAGATACGCAGTATTTT. It codes for CAWRSRTGGTDTQYF.

This chain uses TRBV5-1 with TRBJ1-4, with D possibly being TRBD1 (5 bases). CDR3 size: 16 residues. V was clipped by 0 bases and J by 0 bases, with 9 bases between them. From germline, CDR1 is SGHRS and CDR2 YFSETQ. The DNA of the CDR3 is TGCGCCAGCAGCTTGGTGGGGGGGACAACTAATGAAAAACTGTTTTTT. Protein product: CASSLVGGTTNEKLFF.

This chain uses TRBV5-4 with TRBJ2-5; 10 positions match TRBD1. The J call may be incorrect, as the DNA end agrees better with TRBJ2-7. This CDR3 contains 14 residues. Per germline, CDR1 SGHNT and CDR2 YYREEE (reference sequence). CDR3 residues: CASKSGTGDYEQYF. The CDR3 bases are TGTGCCAGCAAGTCCGGGACAGGGGACTACGAGCAGTACTTC.